Below are 23 T cell receptor beta chains sequenced from a single sample in a study of cytomegalovirus exposure and HLA in healthy donors. Data came from immunoSEQ multiplex PCR; TCRdb stores just in-frame clones and leaves some out. The sample has more than 60,000 clones; roughly 91% are singletons. The sample taken for sequencing was PBMCs. The source is a woman between 18 and 29 years old in good health and CMV-seronegative.

The chain employs TRBV19 and TRBJ2-7, with a tentative D call TRBD2 (6 bases). CDR3 length: 14 residues. CDR1 and CDR2 (germline): LNHDA, SQIVND (reference sequence). V lost 6 bases and J 1 base, leaving 13 bases between the germline ends. DNA for the CDR3: TGTGCCAGTAGCCCCAGGGACTCATCCTACGAGCAGTACTTC. Translating it yields CASSPRDSSYEQYF.

The chain recombines TRBV2 with TRBJ2-1; possibly TRBD1 for D (6 bases). The germline CDR1 and CDR2 sequences are SNHLY and FYNNEI. V was pared by 6 bases and J by 9 bases, with 15 bases between. This CDR3 spans 13 amino acids. The chain's CDR3 is CASSETGLGEQFF. CDR3 sequence (DNA): TGTGCCAGCAGCGAAACAGGGTTAGGTGAGCAGTTCTTC. Using reference TRBV2 and TRBJ2-1 for the parts outside the CDR3, the full variable domain is EPEVTQTPSHQVTQMGQEVILRCVPISNHLYFYWYRQILGQKVEFLVSFYNNEISEKSEIFDDQFSVERPDGSNFTLKIRSTKLEDSAMYFCASSETGLGEQFFGPGTRLTVL.

The chain carries TRBV5-1 and TRBJ2-3; the match to TRBD2 covers 15 bases. This CDR3 contains 18 residues. CDR1 and CDR2 (germline): SGHRS, YFSETQ. Trimming cost V 3 bases and J 4 bases; bases outside gene matches: 9. CDR3 DNA: TGCGCCAGCAGCTCAGGACTAGCGGGAGGGCCAATCGCAGATACGCAGTATTTT. It encodes CASSSGLAGGPIADTQYF. Full variable domain (missing parts from reference TRBV5-1 and TRBJ2-3): KAGVTQTPRYLIKTRGQQVTLSCSPISGHRSVSWYQQTPGQGLQFLFEYFSETQRNKGNFPGRFSGRQFSNSRSEMNVSTLELGDSALYLCASSSGLAGGPIADTQYFGPGTRLTVL.

The chain joins TRBV12-5 to TRBJ2-3; tentatively, D is TRBD2 (6 bases). V dropped 4 bases and J dropped 2 bases, with 19 bases sitting between them. The CDR3 contains 17 residues. Germline V gene lookup returns CDR1 LGHNT and CDR2 FRNRAP. The CDR3 DNA sequence: TGTGCTAGTGGTTCCACCGCGGAATGGACTACCACAGATACGCAGTATTTT. As protein: CASGSTAEWTTTDTQYF.

This rearrangement joins TRBV7-8 to TRBJ2-1, with 12 bases matching TRBD2. Germline values: CDR1 SGHVS, CDR2 FQNEAQ. Trimming cost V 6 bases and J 9 bases; bases outside gene matches: 6. The CDR3 runs 14 residues. As DNA, the CDR3 is TGTGCCAGCAGGTCTAGCGGGGGGGCTGGTGAGCAGTTCTTC. This encodes CASRSSGGAGEQFF. Full variable domain (outside the CDR3, taken from reference TRBV7-8 and TRBJ2-1): GAGVSQSPRYKVAKRGQDVALRCDPISGHVSLFWYQQALGQGPEFLTYFQNEAQLDKSGLPSDRFFAERPEGSVSTLKIQRTQQEDSAVYLCASRSSGGAGEQFFGPGTRLTVL.

The chain carries TRBV5-1 and TRBJ1-4, with TRBD1 as a possible D gene (6 bases). Deletions cut 3 bases from V and 7 bases from J, with 13 bases between. The V gene's germline CDR1 is SGHRS and CDR2 YFSETQ. The CDR3 sequence is 14 residues long. CDR3 sequence (DNA): TGCGCCAGCAGCTCACGGGGGGGCGGTGAAAAACTGTTTTTT. This translates into CASSSRGGGEKLFF.

The rearrangement joins TRBV15 to TRBJ1-3; D unresolved. The CDR3 is made up of 15 amino acids. Trimming pared 0 bases from V and 3 bases from J, leaving 9 bases between. Germline loops: CDR1 LNHNV, CDR2 YYDKDF (reference sequence). CDR3 sequence reads: CATSRDWAGGNTIYF. DNA for the CDR3: TGTGCCACCAGCAGAGATTGGGCAGGTGGAAACACCATATATTTT.

V usage is TRBV4-2 and J usage is TRBJ2-1, with D perhaps matching TRBD1 (6 bases). Germline assignment: CDR1 LGHNA and CDR2 YNFKEQ. Between the trimmed V and J ends, which lost 1 base and 4 bases, there was a span of 11 bases. The CDR3 is 15 amino acids. The CDR3 bases are TGTGCCAGCAGCCAAGTAGGTCAGGGGTACAATGAGCAGTTCTTC. This codes for CASSQVGQGYNEQFF.

The chain couples TRBV18 to TRBJ1-1; a weak D match, TRBD1 (6 bases). Germline V gene data show CDR1 as KGHSH and CDR2 as LQKENI. This CDR3 comprises 17 residues. V was shortened by 4 bases and J by 3 bases, with 21 bases between the two germline ends. CDR3 sequence: CASSHTGSLMGDTEAFF. As DNA, the CDR3 is TGTGCCAGCTCACACACAGGGTCTCTCATGGGGGACACTGAAGCTTTCTTT.

This chain connects TRBV13 to TRBJ2-7; weak D call: TRBD2 (6 bases). The CDR3 length is 13 residues. The germline V gene has CDR1 PRHDT and CDR2 FYEKMQ (reference sequence). The ends were cut back, 4 bases at V and 11 bases at J, with 18 bases in the middle. Here the CDR3 reads CASSSTWTREEYF. The CDR3 DNA reads TGTGCCAGCAGCTCAACTTGGACCAGGGAGGAGTACTTC.

The CDR3 reads CATTGGGSNQPQHF. Here the CDR3 DNA reads TGTGCCACCACAGGGGGCGGGAGCAATCAGCCCCAGCATTTT. The chain recombines TRBV19 with TRBJ1-5; TRBD1 aligns across 9 bases. The CDR3 loop spans 14 amino acids. V lost 10 bases and J lost 1; bases outside the gene matches: 5. Germline V CDR1 and CDR2: LNHDA, SQIVND (reference sequence).

The chain employs TRBV4-2 and TRBJ2-7, with 8 bases matching TRBD2. The V segment lost 4 bases and the J segment 0 bases; nucleotides outside the gene matches: 8. CDR1 and CDR2 (germline): LGHNA, YNFKEQ. This CDR3 spans 16 amino acids. CDR3 coding DNA: TGTGCCAGCAGCCGCTATAGCGGGGAGATCTCCTACGAGCAGTACTTC. Its protein is CASSRYSGEISYEQYF.

DNA of the CDR3: TGTGCCAGCAGGAGGACTAGCGGGAGTTGGAATGAGCAGTTCTTC. Translated: CASRRTSGSWNEQFF. The chain is built from TRBV7-3 and TRBJ2-1, with 13 bases aligning to TRBD2. The CDR3 has 15 residues. V shed 6 bases, J shed 7 bases, and the junction held 6 bases outside the gene matches. Germline CDR1 reads SGHTA; CDR2 reads FQGTGA.

V and J are TRBV7-2 and TRBJ2-7; maybe TRBD1 (6 bases). The germline V gene encodes CDR1 SGHTA and CDR2 FQGNSA. Trimming left V 1 base short and J 5 bases short, with 12 bases between. This CDR3 is built from 14 residues. CDR3 protein: CASSLGGHEDEQYF. The CDR3 DNA sequence: TGTGCCAGCAGCTTAGGGGGACATGAAGACGAGCAGTACTTC.

The chain employs TRBV7-9 and TRBJ1-2; 8 bases agree with TRBD1. Per the germline V gene, CDR1 is SEHNR and CDR2 is FQNEAQ (reference sequence). This CDR3 region has 14 residues. J lost 3 bases, V lost 5 bases, and 5 bases had no gene match. CDR3 nucleotides: TGTGCCAGCAGCCGACTGGGACAGGACTATGGCTACACCTTC. Translating it yields CASSRLGQDYGYTF. The whole variable domain, filled in from reference TRBV7-9 and TRBJ1-2, reads DTGVSQNPRHKITKRGQNVTFRCDPISEHNRLYWYRQTLGQGPEFLTYFQNEAQLEKSRLLSDRFSAERPKGSFSTLEIQRTEQGDSAMYLCASSRLGQDYGYTFGSGTRLTVV.

The chain combines TRBV19 with TRBJ2-7; D remains ambiguous. The germline gives CDR1 LNHDA, CDR2 SQIVND (reference sequence). Trimming cost V 10 bases and J 0 bases, with 7 bases left between them. The CDR3 extends over 11 amino acids. DNA for the CDR3: TGTGCCACCACTGACTCCTACGAGCAGTACTTC. Translating gives CATTDSYEQYF.

The V gene is TRBV7-8, the J gene TRBJ1-4; 7 nucleotides match TRBD1. Germline CDR1 is SGHVS and CDR2 is FQNEAQ. V shed 5 bases and J 10 bases; nucleotides not matched to a gene: 13. CDR3 length: 15 amino acids. CDR3 residues: CASSKIQGQIGKLFF. In DNA form, the CDR3 reads TGTGCCAGCAGCAAAATACAGGGACAGATTGGAAAACTGTTTTTT. Based on the CDR3 plus reference TRBV7-8 and TRBJ1-4, the full variable domain is GAGVSQSPRYKVAKRGQDVALRCDPISGHVSLFWYQQALGQGPEFLTYFQNEAQLDKSGLPSDRFFAERPEGSVSTLKIQRTQQEDSAVYLCASSKIQGQIGKLFFGSGTQLSVL.

This clone was seen just once. The chain joins TRBV7-2 to TRBJ2-7; D possibly corresponds to TRBD1 (6 bases). Germline CDR1 SGHTA, CDR2 FQGNSA. Trimming took 7 bases from V and 3 from J, leaving 13 bases between them. This CDR3 has 13 residues. CDR3 loop: CASTEDRLYEQYF. The CDR3 DNA reads as TGTGCCAGCACTGAGGACAGACTCTACGAGCAGTACTTC.

This chain links TRBV27 with TRBJ1-1; 7 positions match TRBD1. V gave up 6 bases and J gave up 1 base; unmatched junction bases: 8. The CDR3 is made up of 15 amino acids. Germline-derived CDR1 and CDR2 are MNHEY and SMNVEV (reference sequence). CDR3 nucleotides: TGTGCCAGCAGGAGCGCCGGGACAGAGAACACTGAAGCTTTCTTT. Translated: CASRSAGTENTEAFF.

The rearrangement joins TRBV6-1 to TRBJ1-3; possibly TRBD1 for D (5 bases). With 4 bases removed from V and 0 bases from J, the gap between germline ends came to 22 bases. In germline, CDR1 is MNHNS, CDR2 SASEGT. The CDR3 is 19 residues long. CDR3 loop: CASSGIWTPTSPSGNTIYF. The CDR3 bases are TGTGCCAGCAGTGGAATATGGACACCTACTAGCCCCTCTGGAAACACCATATATTTT.

J is TRBJ2-1 and V is TRBV9; the match to TRBD2 covers 9 bases. From germline, CDR1 is SGDLS and CDR2 YYNGEE. The CDR3 contains 18 residues. Trimming removed 0 bases from V and 0 bases from J; junction bases left unmatched: 7. In DNA, the CDR3 is TGTGCCAGCAGCGTAGAGAAGCGGGGGGTACCCTCCTACAATGAGCAGTTCTTC. Translated: CASSVEKRGVPSYNEQFF.

The V call is TRBV11-2, the J call TRBJ2-1; 13 nucleotides align to TRBD2. Trimming took 5 bases from V and 6 from J; bases not matched to a gene: 10. Germline V CDR1 and CDR2: SGHAT, FQNNGV. CDR3 length: 17 residues. The CDR3: CASSISLAGGTLNEQFF. The CDR3 bases are TGTGCCAGCAGCATATCACTAGCGGGGGGGACCCTCAATGAGCAGTTCTTC.

As DNA, the CDR3 is TGTGCCAGCAGTTACTGGTCCGGGGGGGACACCGGGGAGCTGTTTTTT. It specifies CASSYWSGGDTGELFF. This chain links TRBV6-5 with TRBJ2-2; TRBD2 matches 8 bases. Germline values: CDR1 MNHEY, CDR2 SVGAGI. The J segment lost 3 bases and the V segment lost 1 base, leaving 4 bases of the junction unmatched. The CDR3 covers 16 residues.